The source of this T cell receptor beta chain is a study of blood T cell repertoires in COVID-19. The CDR3 is 14 residues long. Trimming stripped 4 bases from V and 4 bases from J, with 14 bases between. The germline V gene has CDR1 SQVTM and CDR2 ANQGSEA. The repertoire was sequenced with immunoSEQ multiplex PCR; TCRdb's copy has only in-frame clones and lacks some. The table includes 90,000 or so clones, roughly 82% detected once. What was sequenced was peripheral blood. The receptor's source is a man in his fifties or sixties with acute or convalescent COVID-19. V gene TRBV29-1 combines with J gene TRBJ2-1; tentative D call: TRBD2 (5 bases). The CDR3 loop is CSVGARGLYNEQFF. CDR3 sequence (DNA): TGCAGCGTTGGGGCACGGGGTTTGTACAATGAGCAGTTCTTC.